This note documents a single T cell receptor beta chain sequence. Its antigen remains unknown. Profiled with immunoSEQ multiplex PCR; TCRdb holds only in-frame clones, not every one. The sample has some 97,000 clones; less than 95% are singletons. This entry comes from a study of OX40 agonist ivuxolimab in advanced cancers. Study as a whole: Dose-escalation cases comprised hepatocellular carcinoma, melanoma, renal cell or head and neck cancer.

Study-wide results and limits: Nonresponders included some who also had low normalized T-cell clonal expansion.

The CDR3 runs to 20 residues. V shed 4 bases and J 0 bases; nucleotides not matched to a gene: 19. Germline loops: CDR1 SGHNT, CDR2 YENEEA. This chain uses TRBV11-3 with TRBJ2-7; 9 bases are shared with TRBD2. The sample in question was CD4+ or CD8+ T cells sorted from blood, obtained in a trial of the OX40 agonist ivuxolimab. This receptor was taken from an adult with an advanced solid tumor such as melanoma, head and neck, liver or kidney cancer. CDR3 sequence reads: CASSSSPPGGSGRPSYEQYF. The CDR3 nucleotides read TGTGCCAGCAGCTCATCCCCTCCCGGTGGCAGCGGGAGGCCCTCCTACGAGCAGTACTTC.